This T cell receptor (beta chain) is from a study of T-cell reconstitution after alpha-beta-depleted transplantation in children listed by TCRdb under 2016. Concerning the study at large: The study quantitatively tracked T-cell immune reconstitution after TCRalphabeta/CD19-depleted allogeneic hematopoietic cell transplantation in children using TCR repertoire profiling.

The V end loses 5 bases and the J end loses 9 bases, and a stretch of 23 bases separates them. CDR1 and CDR2 are drawn from the germline V gene: MNHNS, SASEGT. The cysteine opens and the phenylalanine closes a CDR3 of 16 amino acids. Just the 48-base CDR3 DNA is kept, in frame starting at base 1. The receptor library was made with PCR. The sequencer listed for this sample is Illumina HiSeq 2500. To normalize quantification of the TCRbeta repertoire, the TCR libraries were built with molecular barcoding that relied on unique molecular identifiers. TCRdb passed the public sequencing reads through fastp at Q25 and MiXCR, retaining productive beta sequences. Each CDR3 protein gets just one entry, which takes the most common genes and DNA from the rows behind it. This sample is represented by 450,000 to 600,000 distinct CDR3 sequences; approximately 16% of them were singletons. The top ten clones comprise 2.5% to 3.5% of the sample.

Concerning this clonotype itself: The antigen this receptor binds is unknown. Base qualities are missing; no much larger clone stands one base away.

The chain is encoded by TRBV6-1 joined to TRBJ2-1; a tentative D call is TRBD1 (5 bases match). This clonotype was obtained from a human donor who donated a stem cell graft to a child with acute lymphoblastic leukemia. The source material was PBMCs from the stem cell graft donor, sampled from the stem cell graft. For the CDR3, the sequence is CASSPTPGSKRGEQFF. The nucleotide sequence reads TGTGCCAGCAGTCCCACCCCGGGCTCCAAAAGGGGTGAGCAGTTCTTC.